This TCR beta chain was recorded in a study of cytomegalovirus exposure and HLA in healthy donors. The CDR3 covers 13 residues. Data came from immunoSEQ multiplex PCR; TCRdb stores just in-frame clones and leaves some out. The sample lists 200,000 to 300,000 clones; 75% to 90% were seen once. A note on this clone: Antigen specificity is unknown.

Study-level findings and limits: A later analysis found first-cohort TCR clusters tended to co-occur in the 120 validation repertoires. The study recorded around 160 TCR beta chains that were cytomegalovirus-associated. CMV antigen specificity was confirmed in vitro for a few CMV-associated chains.

The rearrangement joins TRBV21-1 to TRBJ2-7; the tabulated D call, TRBD1, remains unverified against the DNA. TRBV21-1 is a pseudogene locus. Sequenced material: PBMCs. The receptor was isolated from a woman in her 30s in good health and CMV-seropositive. CDR3 sequence (DNA): TGTGCCAGGGTGGGACAGGGCCACTACGAGCAGTACTTC. It is translated as CARVGQGHYEQYF.